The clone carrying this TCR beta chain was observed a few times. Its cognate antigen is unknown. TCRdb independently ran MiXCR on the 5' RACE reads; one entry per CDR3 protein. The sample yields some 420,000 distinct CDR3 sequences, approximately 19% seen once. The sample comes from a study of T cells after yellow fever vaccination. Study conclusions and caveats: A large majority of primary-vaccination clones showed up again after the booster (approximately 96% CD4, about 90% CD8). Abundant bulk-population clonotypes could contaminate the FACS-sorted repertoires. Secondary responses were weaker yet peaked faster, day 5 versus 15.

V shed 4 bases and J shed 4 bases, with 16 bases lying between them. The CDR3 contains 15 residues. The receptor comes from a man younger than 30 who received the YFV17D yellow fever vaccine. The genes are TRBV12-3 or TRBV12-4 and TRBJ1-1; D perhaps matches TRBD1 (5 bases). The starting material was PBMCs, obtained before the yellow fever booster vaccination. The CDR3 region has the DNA TGTGCCAGCAGTTCCCTGGTTGGGGGGTCCACTGAAGCTTTCTTT. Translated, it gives CASSSLVGGSTEAFF.